This TCR beta chain was sequenced for a study of response to subunit inactivated influenza vaccine. Study-wide findings and caveats: Authors proposed each seasonal influenza vaccination draws in few new T cells.

V lost 5 bases and J lost 7, with 21 bases in between. Germline CDR1 and CDR2: GTSNPN and SVGIG (reference sequence). The CDR3 is made up of 16 amino acids. MiXCR, applied by TCRdb to the RT-PCR reads, yields one record per CDR3 protein. Here the sample spans 860,000 or so distinct CDR3 sequences, roughly 20% being singletons. For this clonotype: As yet, its antigen is unknown.

The source material was PBMCs from blood, sampled roughly 5 days after vaccination. This clonotype was sampled from a man aged 50-59 years who received an inactivated influenza vaccine. V is TRBV30 and J is TRBJ1-6; perhaps TRBD1 as D (5 bases). CDR3: CAWLRTPGTGNSPLHF. The DNA for the CDR3 is TGTGCCTGGCTTCGGACTCCGGGGACGGGGAATTCACCCCTCCACTTT.